What follows are 18 T cell receptor beta chains derived from one specimen sequenced in a study of PD-1 blockade in mismatch repair-deficient tumors (dated by TCRdb to about 2017). Libraries were prepared through the immunoSEQ multiplex PCR assay. Entries here come from immuneACCESS through TCRdb and include only in-frame sequences with V and J called. Some clones fail to appear in such tables; in the studies checked, an unresolved V gene covers under half of the shortfall, and the cause of the remainder is unknown. The sample table shows 30,000 to 35,000 clones, and approximately 84% are seen once. The top ten clonotypes cover 3% to 4% of the sample. Specimen: PBMCs, collected less than 7 weeks after starting pembrolizumab. The origin of the receptors is an adult with mismatch repair-deficient cancer.

The J gene is TRBJ2-2, the V gene TRBV2; D may be TRBD1 (6 bases). CDR3 length equals 13 residues. Trimming removed 6 bases from V and 5 bases from J, with 10 bases in between. Germline V gene lookup returns CDR1 SNHLY and CDR2 FYNNEI. For the CDR3, the DNA is TGTGCCAGCAGACGAGGGACAACCGGGGAGCTGTTTTTT. Its translation: CASRRGTTGELFF.

This clone appeared a few times. The chain carries TRBV7-6 and TRBJ1-3; 7 nucleotides line up with TRBD1. Germline V gene sequence: CDR1 SGHVS, CDR2 FNYEAQ. J lost 0 bases, V lost 5 bases, and 4 bases had no gene match. The CDR3 is 15 residues long. CDR3 in DNA: TGTGCCAGCAGCCCAGGGGGAGTCTCTGGAAACACCATATATTTT. Its protein product is CASSPGGVSGNTIYF.

V usage is TRBV5-1 and J usage is TRBJ2-5; 11 bases are a match to TRBD1. After removal of 0 bases from V and 3 bases from J, the junction contained 16 bases not matched to a gene. The germline V gene has CDR1 SGHRS and CDR2 YFSETQ. This CDR3 is 20 amino acids long. The CDR3 loop reads CASSLGPNLDRGLLEETQYF. The CDR3 DNA is TGCGCCAGCAGCTTGGGGCCCAACCTGGACAGGGGGCTTTTAGAAGAGACCCAGTACTTC. The whole variable domain, remainder taken from reference TRBV5-1 and TRBJ2-5, is KAGVTQTPRYLIKTRGQQVTLSCSPISGHRSVSWYQQTPGQGLQFLFEYFSETQRNKGNFPGRFSGRQFSNSRSEMNVSTLELGDSALYLCASSLGPNLDRGLLEETQYFGPGTRLLVL.

The chain employs TRBV28 and TRBJ1-2; the D is unclear. Per the germline V gene, CDR1 is MDHEN and CDR2 is SYDVKM. The CDR3 sequence is 13 residues long. Deletions cut 2 bases from V and 4 bases from J, with 8 bases between. The CDR3 loop is CASSLPGGYGYTF. The CDR3 DNA reads as TGTGCCAGCAGTTTACCCGGTGGCTATGGCTACACCTTC.

The rearrangement joins TRBV29-1 to TRBJ2-5; TRBD1 agrees at 11 bases. The CDR3 contains 15 residues. Germline CDR1 reads SQVTM; CDR2 reads ANQGSEA. The V gene end was trimmed by 3 bases and the J gene end by 2 bases; junction bases not matched to a gene: 5. CDR3 amino acids: CSVESWDRGQETQYF. The CDR3 DNA reads TGCAGCGTTGAGTCGTGGGACAGGGGGCAAGAGACCCAGTACTTC. Full variable domain (rest looked up from reference TRBV29-1 and TRBJ2-5): SAVISQKPSRDICQRGTSLTIQCQVDSQVTMMFWYRQQPGQSLTLIATANQGSEATYESGFVIDKFPISRPNLTFSTLTVSNMSPEDSSIYLCSVESWDRGQETQYFGPGTRLLVL.

CDR3 nucleotides: TGTGCCAGCAGCCGACAGGGCACCGGGGAGCTGTTTTTT. Protein product: CASSRQGTGELFF. The rearrangement joins TRBV11-3 to TRBJ2-2, with TRBD1 matching 7 bases. The CDR3 is made up of 13 amino acids. V lost 5 bases and J lost 4; bases outside the gene matches: 1. From germline, CDR1 is SGHNT and CDR2 YENEEA. The full variable domain, rest sourced from reference TRBV11-3 and TRBJ2-2, is EAGVVQSPRYKIIEKKQPVAFWCNPISGHNTLYWYLQNLGQGPELLIRYENEEAVDDSQLPKDRFSAERLKGVDSTLKIQPAELGDSAVYLCASSRQGTGELFFGEGSRLTVL.

The rearrangement uses TRBV5-1 and TRBJ2-3; 7 positions agree with TRBD1. The junction had 9 bases not matched to a gene; V was cut back by 3 bases and J by 2 bases. Germline CDR1 and CDR2: SGHRS and YFSETQ. The CDR3 is 16 residues long. The CDR3 protein is CASSSTRTGSTDTQYF. CDR3 bases: TGCGCCAGCAGCTCGACGAGGACAGGTTCCACAGATACGCAGTATTTT.

V is TRBV29-1 and J is TRBJ2-1, with 10 nucleotides matching TRBD2. The germline V gene has CDR1 SQVTM and CDR2 ANQGSEA. Losses at the gene ends were 7 bases for V and 8 bases for J; bases not matched to a gene: 11. The CDR3 length is 14 residues. CDR3 sequence reads: CSALGLAGVDEQFF. The CDR3 DNA reads as TGCAGCGCCCTCGGCCTAGCGGGAGTTGATGAGCAGTTCTTC.

This clone has just a few counts. The V gene is TRBV28, the J gene TRBJ2-7; 10 bases agree with TRBD2. Germline CDR1 and CDR2: MDHEN and SYDVKM. J lost 4 bases, V lost 11 bases, and 8 bases had no gene match. The CDR3 length is 13 residues. This CDR3 reads CAGSSGRSYEQYF. The CDR3 DNA reads TGTGCCGGGAGTAGCGGGAGGAGTTACGAGCAGTACTTC.

CDR3 sequence reads: CASSQAGASNQPQHF. Written as DNA, the CDR3 is TGTGCCAGCAGTCAGGCAGGGGCCAGCAATCAGCCCCAGCATTTT. The chain links TRBV2 to TRBJ1-5, with D tentatively TRBD1 (6 bases). Germline V CDR1 and CDR2: SNHLY, FYNNEI. With 5 bases removed from V and 1 base from J, the gap between germline ends came to 12 bases. The CDR3 spans 15 residues.

This clone has only one observation. J is TRBJ1-1 and V is TRBV11-3, with D uncertain. This CDR3 comprises 14 residues. V was shortened by 5 bases and J by 1 base, with 11 bases between the two germline ends. Germline CDR1 SGHNT, CDR2 YENEEA. This CDR3 reads CASSPVAGNTEAFF. CDR3 nucleotides: TGTGCCAGCAGCCCGGTCGCCGGGAACACTGAAGCTTTCTTT.

This chain uses TRBV2 with TRBJ2-1, with 12 bases lining up with TRBD2. CDR3 length: 14 residues. The germline V gene encodes CDR1 SNHLY and CDR2 FYNNEI. The junction had 2 bases not matched to a gene; V was cut back by 5 bases and J by 6 bases. In DNA form, the CDR3 reads TGTGCCAGCAGTTCTAGCGGGAGGGTCAATGAGCAGTTCTTC. This translates into CASSSSGRVNEQFF.

This clone was detected once. The chain is built from TRBV9 and TRBJ2-2; 9 bases line up with TRBD1. Germline CDR1 SGDLS, CDR2 YYNGEE. This CDR3 region has 15 residues. The junction had 12 bases not matched to a gene; V was cut back by 5 bases and J by 10 bases. The DNA for the CDR3 is TGTGCCAGCAGGAAAGGAGGACAGGGGCCCGTGGAGCTGTTTTTT. It specifies CASRKGGQGPVELFF.

The gene calls are TRBV10-2 and TRBJ2-5, with D tentatively TRBD1 (5 bases). Trimming shortened V by 7 bases and J by 5 bases, and 17 bases separated the two germline ends. CDR3 length: 14 residues. Germline V gene lookup returns CDR1 WSHSY and CDR2 SAAADI. CDR3 protein: CASIGKGLMETQYF. The DNA for the CDR3 is TGCGCCAGCATTGGAAAGGGGTTGATGGAGACCCAGTACTTC.

This clone was seen more than once but under ten times. This chain uses TRBV7-9 with TRBJ1-5; D not certain. Germline CDR1 and CDR2: SEHNR and FQNEAQ (reference sequence). This CDR3 is 12 amino acids long. V shed 5 bases and J shed 4 bases, with 6 bases lying between them. CDR3 residues: CASSPGNQPQHF. DNA of the CDR3: TGTGCCAGCAGCCCCGGGAATCAGCCCCAGCATTTT.

The table lists this clone with a few counts. The chain has TRBV19 and TRBJ2-7, with a weak D call TRBD2 (6 bases). The CDR3 spans 15 residues. From germline, CDR1 is LNHDA and CDR2 SQIVND (reference sequence). V was clipped by 5 bases and J by 2 bases, with 16 bases between them. The CDR3 DNA reads TGTGCCAGTAGTCACTCCCGGGAGCCCCCCTACGAGCAGTACTTC. Its protein is CASSHSREPPYEQYF.

This chain joins TRBV6-5 and TRBJ2-3; 7 bases agree with TRBD2. The CDR3 has 16 amino acids. V shed 4 bases, J shed 3 bases, and the junction held 10 bases outside the gene matches. Germline CDR1 is MNHEY and CDR2 is SVGAGI. The CDR3 DNA is TGTGCCAGCAGTTTGCTAGCGGAGGACCCAACAGATACGCAGTATTTT. Protein: CASSLLAEDPTDTQYF.

This clone is classed as medium-sized. The chain links TRBV19 to TRBJ2-7; 13 nucleotides match TRBD2. Per the germline V gene, CDR1 is LNHDA and CDR2 is SQIVND (reference sequence). J lost 5 bases, V lost 4 bases, and 11 bases had no gene match. The CDR3 has 17 residues. The CDR3 sequence is CASSKPGLAGSIHEQYF. Here the CDR3 DNA reads TGTGCCAGTAGTAAACCGGGACTAGCGGGAAGTATCCACGAGCAGTACTTC.